The 30 T cell receptor beta chains below come from one sample, sequenced in a study of glioma-infiltrating T cells after dendritic cell vaccination. TCRdb's copy holds only in-frame clones and misses some; the assay was immunoSEQ multiplex PCR. The table has about 50,000 clones, around 89% seen once. Time point of the sample: after dendritic cell vaccination, including at tumor progression/relapse. The sample here was blood, taken after dendritic cell vaccination. Every receptor here comes from a human donor with glioblastoma.

The CDR3 region is CASSPGLAEDNEQFF. CDR3 DNA sequence: TGTGCCAGCAGCCCGGGACTAGCGGAAGACAATGAGCAGTTCTTC. The chain uses TRBV13 and TRBJ2-1; 11 positions agree with TRBD2. V gave up 5 bases and J gave up 5 bases; unmatched junction bases: 5. The CDR3 consists of 15 residues. The germline V gene encodes CDR1 PRHDT and CDR2 FYEKMQ (reference sequence).

The rearrangement joins TRBV2 to TRBJ1-4, with D possibly TRBD1 on 5 matching bases. Trimming stripped 5 bases from V and 7 bases from J, with 11 bases between. Germline values: CDR1 SNHLY, CDR2 FYNNEI. This CDR3 region has 13 residues. CDR3 bases: TGTGCCAGCAGTACACTCGGGGGTGAAAAACTGTTTTTT. Amino acids: CASSTLGGEKLFF.

This chain links TRBV7-2 with TRBJ2-3, with unresolved D. Trimming removed 5 bases from V and 4 bases from J, with 13 bases in between. Germline V gene sequence: CDR1 SGHTA, CDR2 FQGNSA. The CDR3 contains 14 residues. CDR3 loop: CASSPLRVPDTQYF. CDR3 coding DNA: TGTGCCAGCAGCCCCCTCCGGGTTCCAGATACGCAGTATTTT.

The V call is TRBV5-1, the J call TRBJ2-2; D may be TRBD2 (5 bases). Germline CDR1 SGHRS, CDR2 YFSETQ. With 2 bases removed from V and 0 bases from J, the gap between germline ends came to 11 bases. The CDR3 runs 16 residues. This CDR3 reads CASSFSLRANTGELFF. CDR3 bases: TGCGCCAGCAGCTTCAGTCTGCGGGCGAACACCGGGGAGCTGTTTTTT. The full variable domain, rest sourced from reference TRBV5-1 and TRBJ2-2, is KAGVTQTPRYLIKTRGQQVTLSCSPISGHRSVSWYQQTPGQGLQFLFEYFSETQRNKGNFPGRFSGRQFSNSRSEMNVSTLELGDSALYLCASSFSLRANTGELFFGEGSRLTVL.

The chain recombines TRBV10-3 with TRBJ2-2, with no clear D. Trimming cost V 0 bases and J 4 bases, with 6 bases left between them. In germline, CDR1 is ENHRY, CDR2 SYGVKD. The CDR3 is made up of 14 amino acids. The DNA of the CDR3 is TGTGCCATCAGTGAGTCCACGGGCACCGGGGAGCTGTTTTTT. Its protein product is CAISESTGTGELFF.

The genes are TRBV5-1 and TRBJ1-1; 8 nucleotides align to TRBD1. The CDR3 has 15 residues. Germline V lookup: CDR1 SGHRS, CDR2 YFSETQ. The V gene end was trimmed by 4 bases and the J gene end by 5 bases; junction bases not matched to a gene: 10. The CDR3 reads CASSPRTGKETEAFF. DNA for the CDR3: TGCGCCAGCAGCCCCCGGACAGGGAAAGAAACTGAAGCTTTCTTT.

The chain employs TRBV7-2 and TRBJ1-1; D uncertain. CDR1 and CDR2 from the germline V gene are SGHTA and FQGNSA. Trimming left V 8 bases short and J 8 bases short, with 15 bases between. The CDR3 has 12 residues. The CDR3 DNA sequence: TGTGCCAGCGGACGGCGTAGCGGGGAAGCTTTCTTT. Amino acid sequence: CASGRRSGEAFF. Full variable domain (outside the CDR3, taken from reference TRBV7-2 and TRBJ1-1): GAGVSQSPSNKVTEKGKDVELRCDPISGHTALYWYRQSLGQGLEFLIYFQGNSAPDKSGLPSDRFSAERTGGSVSTLTIQRTQQEDSAVYLCASGRRSGEAFFGQGTRLTVV.

The rearrangement joins TRBV7-4 to TRBJ2-1; D perhaps matches TRBD2 (5 bases). The V and J ends lost 2 bases and 4 bases respectively, with 12 bases between them. The CDR3 totals 15 residues. CDR1 is SGHVT, CDR2 SQSDAQ, per germline. In DNA, the CDR3 is TGTGCCAGCAGCTTATCGATAGCGCGGTACAATGAGCAGTTCTTC. It is translated as CASSLSIARYNEQFF.

The V call is TRBV27, the J call TRBJ2-6; tentative D call: TRBD1 (5 bases). V dropped 3 bases and J dropped 0 bases, with 12 bases sitting between them. The CDR3 spans 17 residues. In germline, CDR1 is MNHEY, CDR2 SMNVEV (reference sequence). For the CDR3, the DNA is TGTGCCAGCAGTTTCTACAGGCCCAGCTCTGGGGCCAACGTCCTGACTTTC. Amino acids: CASSFYRPSSGANVLTF. Full variable domain (missing parts from reference TRBV27 and TRBJ2-6): EAQVTQNPRYLITVTGKKLTVTCSQNMNHEYMSWYRQDPGLGLRQIYYSMNVEVTDKGDVPEGYKVSRKEKRNFPLILESPSPNQTSLYFCASSFYRPSSGANVLTFGAGSRLTVL.

V and J are TRBV4-2 and TRBJ2-7, with 8 positions matching TRBD1. This CDR3 is 15 amino acids long. Germline CDR1 LGHNA, CDR2 YNFKEQ. Trimming took 1 base from V and 0 from J; bases not matched to a gene: 2. This chain's CDR3 is CASSQGQGISYEQYF. In nucleotides, the CDR3 is TGTGCCAGCAGCCAAGGACAGGGGATCTCCTACGAGCAGTACTTC.

CDR3 in amino acids: CASIGGGSGELFF. As DNA, the CDR3 is TGTGCCAGCATTGGGGGAGGAAGCGGGGAGCTGTTTTTT. The chain combines TRBV25-1 with TRBJ2-2; possibly TRBD2 for D (6 bases). The CDR3 is 13 amino acids. Germline CDR1 is MGHDK and CDR2 is SYGVNS. V gave up 7 bases and J gave up 7 bases, with 13 bases separating them.

The chain recombines TRBV28 with TRBJ2-3; 8 bases line up with TRBD1. Unmatched junction bases numbered 9, after V lost 5 bases and J lost 2 bases. The CDR3 extends over 16 amino acids. CDR1 and CDR2 from the germline V gene are MDHEN and SYDVKM. CDR3 bases: TGTGCCAGCAGTCACAGGACAGGGCGGGACACAGATACGCAGTATTTT. It yields the protein CASSHRTGRDTDTQYF.

V is TRBV9 and J is TRBJ2-1, with 7 nucleotides matching TRBD2. Per the germline V gene, CDR1 is SGDLS and CDR2 is YYNGEE. Losses at the gene ends were 4 bases for V and 4 bases for J; bases not matched to a gene: 14. The CDR3 has 17 residues. The CDR3 bases are TGTGCCAGCAGCCCGACGAAAGCTAGCGGTATTTACAATGAGCAGTTCTTC. Its protein is CASSPTKASGIYNEQFF.

This clone was seen a few times. The chain combines TRBV21-1 with TRBJ1-3; no DNA check was done on the table's D call, TRBD1. TRBV21-1 is given as a pseudogene. The CDR3 runs 16 residues. This chain's CDR3 is CASSAGQGNSGNTIYF. DNA for the CDR3: TGTGCCAGCAGCGCAGGACAGGGTAACTCTGGAAACACCATATATTTT.

This clone was recorded once. This sample also contains other DNA sequences that code for the same CDR3. V gene TRBV10-3 combines with J gene TRBJ2-2; D perhaps matches TRBD1 (6 bases). Trimming stripped 4 bases from V and 2 bases from J, with 8 bases between. Looked up from germline, CDR1 is ENHRY and CDR2 is SYGVKD. This CDR3 is built from 14 residues. The CDR3 region has the DNA TGTGCCATCAGTGGGACAGAAAACACCGGGGAGCTGTTTTTT. This translates into CAISGTENTGELFF.

This chain uses TRBV11-2 with TRBJ2-3, with 10 bases that match TRBD2. V gave up 1 base and J gave up 3 bases; unmatched junction bases: 4. The CDR3 runs 16 residues. Germline assignment: CDR1 SGHAT and CDR2 FQNNGV. Written as DNA, the CDR3 is TGTGCCAGCAGCTTAGGGAGCGGGAGGGCAACAGATACGCAGTATTTT. Amino acids: CASSLGSGRATDTQYF. Supplemented by reference TRBV11-2 and TRBJ2-3, the full variable domain reads EAGVAQSPRYKIIEKRQSVAFWCNPISGHATLYWYQQILGQGPKLLIQFQNNGVVDDSQLPKDRFSAERLKGVDSTLKIQPAKLEDSAVYLCASSLGSGRATDTQYFGPGTRLTVL.

The chain joins TRBV19 to TRBJ1-2; D is unclear. The length of the CDR3 is 11 residues. The germline gives CDR1 LNHDA, CDR2 SQIVND (reference sequence). Trimming left V 6 bases short and J 1 base short, with 3 bases between. CDR3 in DNA: TGTGCCAGTAGCCATAACTATGGCTACACCTTC. Its translation is CASSHNYGYTF. The full variable domain, with the rest looked up from reference TRBV19 and TRBJ1-2, is DGGITQSPKYLFRKEGQNVTLSCEQNLNHDAMYWYRQDPGQGLRLIYYSQIVNDFQKGDIAEGYSVSREKKESFPLTVTSAQKNPTAFYLCASSHNYGYTFGSGTRLTVV.

The chain recombines TRBV5-1 with TRBJ2-1; TRBD2 matches 10 bases. Trimming cost V 1 base and J 10 bases; bases outside gene matches: 5. The germline gives CDR1 SGHRS, CDR2 YFSETQ. The CDR3 is 14 amino acids. The CDR3 DNA sequence: TGCGCCAGCAGCTTGTTAGCGGGAGGACGGGAGCAGTTCTTC. It encodes CASSLLAGGREQFF.

V usage is TRBV9 and J usage is TRBJ1-1; 8 nucleotides line up with TRBD1. Germline trimming cut 3 bases from V and 4 bases from J; bases unmatched to any gene: 5. The germline V gene has CDR1 SGDLS and CDR2 YYNGEE. The CDR3 runs 14 residues. CDR3 DNA: TGTGCCAGCAGCGAGACAGGGGAGGGCACTGAAGCTTTCTTT. It codes for CASSETGEGTEAFF.

The chain has TRBV29-1 and TRBJ2-1; a weak D match, TRBD1 (5 bases). V was shortened by 0 bases and J by 8 bases, with 11 bases between the two germline ends. There are 13 residues in the CDR3. Germline CDR1 reads SQVTM; CDR2 reads ANQGSEA. The CDR3 nucleotides are TGCAGCGTTGAAGAATGGCTACAGGATGAGCAGTTCTTC. It yields the protein CSVEEWLQDEQFF.

The CDR3 DNA follows: TGTGCCAGCAGCTTCTGGACTAGCGGGACAACAGATACGCAGTATTTT. Its protein is CASSFWTSGTTDTQYF. The chain links TRBV5-4 to TRBJ2-3; TRBD2 agrees at 12 bases. The germline gives CDR1 SGHNT, CDR2 YYREEE (reference sequence). The CDR3 is 16 residues long. The junction had 4 bases not matched to a gene; V was cut back by 2 bases and J by 3 bases.

CDR3 residues: CASSFSGDSYNEQFF. The DNA of the CDR3 is TGTGCCAGCAGTTTTAGCGGGGACTCCTACAATGAGCAGTTCTTC. V usage is TRBV11-2 and J usage is TRBJ2-1, with 8 bases fitting TRBD2. V gave up 6 bases and J gave up 0 bases; unmatched junction bases: 4. The germline gives CDR1 SGHAT, CDR2 FQNNGV. This CDR3 comprises 15 residues.

CDR3 protein: CASSLAGSSGNTIYF. CDR3 coding DNA: TGTGCCAGCAGCTTAGCAGGTTCCTCTGGAAACACCATATATTTT. The genes are TRBV11-2 and TRBJ1-3; D not certain. The CDR3 covers 15 residues. Germline CDR1 and CDR2: SGHAT and FQNNGV. The germline V and J ends were trimmed by 1 base and 0 bases, with 7 bases remaining between them.

This clone is a singleton in its sample. CDR3 loop: CASSYLQTSGRTDTQYF. The DNA for the CDR3 is TGTGCCAGTAGTTATCTCCAAACTAGCGGGAGAACAGATACGCAGTATTTT. The chain has TRBV19 and TRBJ2-3; 11 nucleotides agree with TRBD2. From germline, CDR1 is LNHDA and CDR2 SQIVND (reference sequence). V dropped 5 bases and J dropped 3; count of bases not matched to a gene: 10. This CDR3 is built from 17 residues.

This clone was observed a single time. The chain joins TRBV7-9 to TRBJ2-1; 7 bases are shared with TRBD1. With V trimmed by 5 bases and J by 3 bases, 13 bases remained unmatched. This CDR3 has 17 residues. Germline CDR1 SEHNR, CDR2 FQNEAQ (reference sequence). The CDR3 coding sequence is TGTGCCAGCAGCCCCCCCATACAGGGGCGCCTCTACAATGAGCAGTTCTTC. Its translation: CASSPPIQGRLYNEQFF.

The V and J genes are TRBV11-3 and TRBJ2-5; D is unresolved. This CDR3 is 13 amino acids long. V lost 3 bases, J lost 3 bases, and 8 bases lay in between. Per germline, CDR1 SGHNT and CDR2 YENEEA. CDR3: CASSFSTKETQYF. CDR3 nucleotide sequence: TGTGCCAGCAGCTTCAGTACAAAAGAGACCCAGTACTTC.

V gene TRBV7-9 combines with J gene TRBJ1-4; a weak D match, TRBD1 (5 bases). Germline-derived CDR1 and CDR2 are SEHNR and FQNEAQ (reference sequence). With 0 bases removed from V and 8 bases from J, the gap between germline ends came to 13 bases. This CDR3 has 15 amino acids. Here the CDR3 DNA reads TGTGCCAGCAGCTTAGCGGTCCGGGGGGAGGAAAAACTGTTTTTT. Translation: CASSLAVRGEEKLFF.

This chain connects TRBV5-4 to TRBJ2-5; a possible D gene is TRBD2 (7 bases). Germline V CDR1 and CDR2: SGHNT, YYREEE (reference sequence). This CDR3 comprises 15 residues. V was pared by 4 bases and J by 2 bases, with 15 bases between. CDR3 DNA sequence: TGTGCCAGCAGCCCCGAGGGGAGGGGGCAAGAGACCCAGTACTTC. As protein: CASSPEGRGQETQYF.

This clone was seen only a few times. The chain has TRBV5-1 and TRBJ2-2, with D perhaps matching TRBD2 (5 bases). Per the germline V gene, CDR1 is SGHRS and CDR2 is YFSETQ. V lost 2 bases, J lost 1 base, and 9 bases lay in between. This CDR3 has 15 residues. In nucleotides, the CDR3 is TGCGCCAGCAGCTTCGGCGGGCAGAACACCGGGGAGCTGTTTTTT. This sequence encodes CASSFGGQNTGELFF.

The chain recombines TRBV27 with TRBJ1-2; 7 bases agree with TRBD1. After removal of 1 base from V and 6 bases from J, the junction contained 5 bases not matched to a gene. Germline assignment: CDR1 MNHEY and CDR2 SMNVEV (reference sequence). The CDR3 sequence is 14 residues long. The CDR3 is CASSLWAGGNGYTF. The DNA of the CDR3 is TGTGCCAGCAGTTTATGGGCAGGGGGAAATGGCTACACCTTC.